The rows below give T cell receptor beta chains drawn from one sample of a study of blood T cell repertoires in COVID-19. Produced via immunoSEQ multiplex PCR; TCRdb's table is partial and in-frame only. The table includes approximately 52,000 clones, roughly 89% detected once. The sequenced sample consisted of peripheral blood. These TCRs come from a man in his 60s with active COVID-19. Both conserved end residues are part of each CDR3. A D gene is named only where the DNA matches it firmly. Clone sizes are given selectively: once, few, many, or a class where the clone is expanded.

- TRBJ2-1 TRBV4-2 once CASRLADSSYNEQFF TGTGCCAGCAGATTAGCCGATAGCTCCTACAATGAGCAGTTCTTC
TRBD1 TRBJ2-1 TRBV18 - CASSPPGTGIGGEQFF TGTGCCAGCTCACCCCCCGGGACAGGGATTGGTGGTGAGCAGTTCTTC
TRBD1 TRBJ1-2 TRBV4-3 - CASSQEPNRGTHGYTF TGCGCCAGCAGCCAAGAACCCAACAGGGGAACCCACGGCTACACCTTC
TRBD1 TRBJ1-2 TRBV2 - CASSEPGTGAHYRYGYTF TGTGCCAGCAGTGAACCGGGGACAGGGGCCCACTATCGATATGGCTACACCTTC
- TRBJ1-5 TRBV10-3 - CAIAGGARNQPQHF TGTGCCATCGCCGGGGGGGCGCGTAATCAGCCCCAGCATTTT
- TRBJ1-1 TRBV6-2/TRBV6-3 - CASSSGGRVEAFF TGTGCCAGCAGTTCGGGGGGGAGAGTTGAAGCTTTCTTT
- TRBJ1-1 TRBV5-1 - CASSLVQMNTEAFF TGCGCCAGCAGCTTGGTACAGATGAACACTGAAGCTTTCTTT
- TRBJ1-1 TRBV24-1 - CATSRVNTEAFF TGTGCCACGTCCCGGGTGAACACTGAAGCTTTCTTT
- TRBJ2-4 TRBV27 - CASSEGGRAKNIQYF TGTGCCAGCAGTGAGGGGGGGAGGGCCAAAAACATTCAGTACTTC
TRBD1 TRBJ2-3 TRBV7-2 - CASSSGTADTQYF TGTGCCAGCAGCTCAGGGACAGCAGATACGCAGTATTTT
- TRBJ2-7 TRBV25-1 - CASSQGYEQYF TGTGCCAGCTCGCAGGGGTACGAGCAGTACTTC
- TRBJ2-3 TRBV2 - CASTRRIVGDTQYF TGTGCCAGCACAAGGAGAATAGTCGGAGATACGCAGTATTTT
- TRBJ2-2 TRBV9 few CASSVVGGSTGELFF TGTGCCAGCAGCGTAGTCGGGGGATCCACCGGGGAGCTGTTTTTT
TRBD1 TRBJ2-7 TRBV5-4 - CASSREGQGSYEQYF TGTGCCAGCAGCCGTGAAGGACAGGGCTCCTACGAGCAGTACTTC
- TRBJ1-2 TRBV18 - CASSPAEGYTF TGTGCCAGCTCACCCGCCGAGGGCTACACCTTC
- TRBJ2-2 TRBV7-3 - CASSLGGFVTGELFF TGTGCCAGCAGCTTAGGGGGCTTTGTCACCGGGGAGCTGTTTTTT
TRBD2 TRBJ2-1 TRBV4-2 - CASSQDTSGLYNEQFF TGTGCCAGCAGCCAAGATACTAGCGGGTTGTACAATGAGCAGTTCTTC
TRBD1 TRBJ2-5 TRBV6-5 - CASSRFQGEPQYF TGTGCCAGCAGCCGTTTCCAGGGGGAGCCCCAGTACTTC
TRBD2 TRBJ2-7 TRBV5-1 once CASSPGLAGDYEQYF TGCGCCAGCAGCCCCGGTTTAGCGGGAGACTACGAGCAGTACTTC
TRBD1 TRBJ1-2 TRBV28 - CASSLTGGEGYTF TGTGCCAGCAGTTTGACAGGGGGCGAAGGCTACACCTTC
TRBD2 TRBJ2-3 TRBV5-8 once CASSWGRIAGMTDTQYF TGTGCCAGCAGCTGGGGGCGGATAGCGGGAATGACAGATACGCAGTATTTT
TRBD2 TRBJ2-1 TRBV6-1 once CASSGQSGSYNEQFF TGTGCCAGCAGTGGACAGAGCGGGAGCTACAATGAGCAGTTCTTC
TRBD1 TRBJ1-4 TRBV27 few CASSLWGDRGEKLFF TGTGCCAGCAGTTTATGGGGGGACAGGGGGGAAAAACTGTTTTTT
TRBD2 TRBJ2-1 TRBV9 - CASSVSGNAYNEQFF TGTGCCAGCAGCGTAAGCGGGAACGCCTACAATGAGCAGTTCTTC
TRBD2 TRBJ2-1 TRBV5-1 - CASSSTGTSGSSYNEQFF TGCGCCAGCAGCTCGACCGGGACTAGCGGGAGTTCCTACAATGAGCAGTTCTTC
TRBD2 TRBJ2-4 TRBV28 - CASSHRLALRYF TGTGCCAGCAGCCACCGACTAGCCCTTAGGTACTTC
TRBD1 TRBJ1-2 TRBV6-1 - CASSEVSGQAGGRNGYTF TGTGCCAGCAGTGAAGTGAGTGGACAGGCGGGAGGAAGGAATGGCTACACCTTC
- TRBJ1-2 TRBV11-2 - CASSLGSHYGYTF TGTGCCAGCAGCTTAGGCAGTCACTATGGCTACACCTTC